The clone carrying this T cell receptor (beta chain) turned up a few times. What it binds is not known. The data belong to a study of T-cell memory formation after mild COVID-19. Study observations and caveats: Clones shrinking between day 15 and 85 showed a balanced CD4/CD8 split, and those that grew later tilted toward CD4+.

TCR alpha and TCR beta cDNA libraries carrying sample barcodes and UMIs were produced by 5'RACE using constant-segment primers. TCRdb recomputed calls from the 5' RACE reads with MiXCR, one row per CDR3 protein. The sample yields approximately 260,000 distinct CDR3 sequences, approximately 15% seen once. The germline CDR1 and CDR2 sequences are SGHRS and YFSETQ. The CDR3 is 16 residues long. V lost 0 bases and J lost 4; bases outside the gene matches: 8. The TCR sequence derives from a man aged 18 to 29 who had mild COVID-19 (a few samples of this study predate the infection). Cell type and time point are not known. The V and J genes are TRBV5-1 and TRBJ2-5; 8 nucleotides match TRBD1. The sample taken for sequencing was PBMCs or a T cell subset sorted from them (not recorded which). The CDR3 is CASSLARRGQGETQYF. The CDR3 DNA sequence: TGCGCCAGCAGCTTGGCCCGCAGGGGGCAGGGAGAGACCCAGTACTTC.